This passage covers 21 T cell receptor beta chains from one sample sequenced in a study of blood T cell repertoires in COVID-19. TCRdb keeps only in-frame clones here, not all; method: immunoSEQ multiplex PCR. Seen here are over 90,000 clones, about 80% observed once, and the top ten hold around 4.5%. The sample taken for sequencing was peripheral blood. These receptors came from a human donor in a cohort sampled during active COVID-19.

This rearrangement joins TRBV4-1 to TRBJ2-3; TRBD1 agrees at 8 bases. J was trimmed by 7 bases and V by 0 bases; bases with no gene match: 6. CDR1 MGHRA and CDR2 YSYEKL come from the germline V gene. This CDR3 region has 15 residues. The CDR3 bases are TGCGCCAGCAGCCAAGACAGGGACAGGACAAATACGCAGTATTTT. This codes for CASSQDRDRTNTQYF.

The CDR3 sequence is CASSLGGGYEQYF. In DNA form, the CDR3 reads TGTGCCAGCAGTTTGGGCGGGGGCTACGAGCAGTACTTC. The chain has TRBV12-3 or TRBV12-4 and TRBJ2-7; 7 bases line up with TRBD2. The V segment lost 3 bases and the J segment 3 bases; nucleotides outside the gene matches: 2. This CDR3 has 13 residues.

The V call is TRBV2, the J call TRBJ1-4; tentative D call: TRBD1 (5 bases). CDR3 size: 13 residues. V was pared by 3 bases and J by 7 bases, with 9 bases between. From germline, CDR1 is SNHLY and CDR2 FYNNEI. The chain's CDR3 is CASSEVDTEKLFF. CDR3 DNA sequence: TGTGCCAGCAGTGAGGTGGACACTGAAAAACTGTTTTTT.

The chain recombines TRBV19 with TRBJ1-1; D may be TRBD1 (6 bases). This CDR3 comprises 12 residues. CDR1 and CDR2 from the germline V gene are LNHDA and SQIVND (reference sequence). Trimming shortened V by 10 bases and J by 7 bases, and 16 bases separated the two germline ends. The CDR3 protein is CATPSGDNEAFF. CDR3 nucleotides: TGTGCCACTCCAAGCGGGGACAATGAAGCTTTCTTT.

The chain uses TRBV7-9 and TRBJ2-1; the match to TRBD2 covers 8 bases. Per germline, CDR1 SEHNR and CDR2 FQNEAQ (reference sequence). The V segment lost 6 bases and the J segment 0 bases; nucleotides outside the gene matches: 7. CDR3 size: 16 residues. CDR3 in amino acids: CASRDIAGSSYNEQFF. CDR3 in DNA: TGTGCCAGCAGGGACATAGCGGGGAGCTCCTACAATGAGCAGTTCTTC.

This CDR3 is CASSPGQGRNTIYF. DNA for the CDR3: TGTGCCAGCAGCCCTGGACAGGGACGAAACACCATATATTTT. The chain carries TRBV7-2 and TRBJ1-3, with TRBD1 identical over 8 bases. The length of the CDR3 is 14 residues. Trimming took 5 bases from V and 5 from J; bases not matched to a gene: 5. Germline assignment: CDR1 SGHTA and CDR2 FQGNSA.

The chain is built from TRBV7-9 and TRBJ1-3; no definite D call. This CDR3 has 16 residues. From germline, CDR1 is SEHNR and CDR2 FQNEAQ (reference sequence). Between the trimmed V and J ends, which lost 3 bases and 0 bases, there was a span of 12 bases. The CDR3 DNA sequence: TGTGCCAGCAGCTTCGGGGTCCTTCCCTCTGGAAACACCATATATTTT. It is translated as CASSFGVLPSGNTIYF. The whole variable domain, filled in from reference TRBV7-9 and TRBJ1-3, reads DTGVSQNPRHKITKRGQNVTFRCDPISEHNRLYWYRQTLGQGPEFLTYFQNEAQLEKSRLLSDRFSAERPKGSFSTLEIQRTEQGDSAMYLCASSFGVLPSGNTIYFGEGSWLTVV.

This sequence joins TRBV5-1 and TRBJ1-6; unclear D gene. Germline V gives CDR1 SGHRS, CDR2 YFSETQ. Trimming shortened V by 0 bases and J by 8 bases, and 12 bases separated the two germline ends. This CDR3 has 15 amino acids. CDR3 DNA sequence: TGCGCCAGCAGCTTGGCCGGGAGTGCCTATTCACCCCTCCACTTT. Protein: CASSLAGSAYSPLHF.

The rearrangement links TRBV2 to TRBJ2-7, with 9 bases lining up with TRBD2. There are 15 residues in the CDR3. The trim removed 6 bases at V and 3 bases at J, leaving 9 bases unmatched. Germline V CDR1 and CDR2: SNHLY, FYNNEI. As DNA, the CDR3 is TGTGCCAGCAGGGGTAGCGGGGGTGACTTCTACGAGCAGTACTTC. Its protein product is CASRGSGGDFYEQYF.

V gene TRBV19 combines with J gene TRBJ1-1; 12 positions agree with TRBD1. CDR3 length equals 12 residues. V shed 4 bases, J shed 11 bases, and the junction held 2 bases outside the gene matches. Germline V lookup: CDR1 LNHDA, CDR2 SQIVND (reference sequence). The CDR3 sequence is CASSRDRGRAFF. DNA of the CDR3: TGTGCCAGTAGTAGGGACAGGGGGCGGGCTTTCTTT.

This clone came up a few times. J is TRBJ2-5 and V is TRBV6-2 or TRBV6-3; 11 nucleotides line up with TRBD2. V trimming: 4 bases; J trimming: 2 bases; junction bases outside the gene matches: 3. Germline CDR1 MNHEY, CDR2 SVGEGT. CDR3 length equals 15 residues. This CDR3 is CASSSPSGGQETQYF. The CDR3 DNA sequence: TGTGCCAGCAGTTCCCCTAGCGGGGGGCAAGAGACCCAGTACTTC.

The chain is built from TRBV6-5 and TRBJ1-2, with TRBD1 matching 9 bases. V trimming: 6 bases; J trimming: 4 bases; junction bases outside the gene matches: 3. The CDR3 has 13 residues. Germline CDR1 is MNHEY and CDR2 is SVGAGI. Here the CDR3 DNA reads TGTGCCAGCAGCCGGGACAGGGTCTATGGCTACACCTTC. Translating gives CASSRDRVYGYTF.

The chain employs TRBV9 and TRBJ2-3; TRBD2 matches 7 bases. The CDR3 loop spans 19 amino acids. The V gene's germline CDR1 is SGDLS and CDR2 YYNGEE. V gave up 0 bases and J gave up 0 bases; unmatched junction bases: 13. CDR3 residues: CASSVALGRGEPSTDTQYF. The CDR3 DNA sequence: TGTGCCAGCAGCGTAGCCCTCGGACGGGGGGAGCCTAGCACAGATACGCAGTATTTT.

The chain couples TRBV11-2 to TRBJ2-7; 11 bases align to TRBD2. This CDR3 has 17 residues. CDR1 SGHAT and CDR2 FQNNGV come from the germline V gene. The junction had 8 bases not matched to a gene; V was cut back by 0 bases and J by 4 bases. The CDR3 region is CASSLEGRLAGLYEQYF. CDR3 nucleotide sequence: TGTGCCAGCAGCTTAGAGGGGAGACTAGCGGGGTTGTACGAGCAGTACTTC.

This chain connects TRBV6-6 to TRBJ2-1, with TRBD2 matching over 10 bases. Germline V gives CDR1 MNHNY, CDR2 SVGAGI (reference sequence). The ends lost 6 bases at V and 4 bases at J; junction bases unmatched: 6. CDR3 length: 15 residues. The CDR3 DNA reads as TGTGCCAGCAGCCGCGGACTAGCGGCTTACAATGAGCAGTTCTTC. Translated: CASSRGLAAYNEQFF.

The chain employs TRBV7-9 and TRBJ1-6; the D is unclear. CDR3 size: 19 residues. The V gene lost 1 base and the J gene lost 2 bases, with 18 bases spanning the gap. Per germline, CDR1 SEHNR and CDR2 FQNEAQ (reference sequence). This chain's CDR3 is CASSLVSLRREAYNSPLHF. The DNA for the CDR3 is TGTGCCAGCAGCTTAGTCAGTTTGCGGCGCGAAGCCTATAATTCACCCCTCCACTTT.

The V and J genes are TRBV6-6 and TRBJ1-5; a possible D gene is TRBD1 (5 bases). This CDR3 spans 13 amino acids. CDR1 MNHNY and CDR2 SVGAGI come from the germline V gene (reference sequence). Trimming removed 6 bases from V and 7 bases from J, with 13 bases in between. The chain's CDR3 is CASRRQGGQPQHF. CDR3 nucleotides: TGTGCCAGCAGACGGCAGGGCGGCCAGCCCCAGCATTTT.

The genes are TRBV7-2 and TRBJ2-7; tentative D call: TRBD2 (6 bases). CDR1 and CDR2 from the germline V gene are SGHTA and FQGNSA. The CDR3 is 13 amino acids. The V end was cut by 10 bases, the J end by 2 bases, with 15 bases between. CDR3: CAIASGETYEQYF. The CDR3, as DNA: TGTGCCATCGCGTCGGGGGAGACCTACGAGCAGTACTTC.

This clone was recorded once. This chain joins TRBV6-2 or TRBV6-3 and TRBJ2-7; 8 nucleotides match TRBD2. The CDR3 length is 15 residues. CDR1 is MNHEY, CDR2 SVGEGT, per germline. V shed 5 bases, J shed 7 bases, and the junction held 13 bases outside the gene matches. The CDR3 spells CASSLQRGPAGEQYF. The CDR3 DNA is TGTGCCAGCAGTCTCCAGCGGGGGCCGGCGGGGGAGCAGTACTTC.

CDR3 nucleotide sequence: TGTGCCAGCAGCTACCCCGGGACCTACAATGAGCAGTTCTTC. It translates to CASSYPGTYNEQFF. V gene TRBV7-2 combines with J gene TRBJ2-1; a possible D gene is TRBD2 (5 bases). V lost 4 bases, J lost 2 bases, and 9 bases lay in between. The CDR3 is made up of 14 amino acids. The V gene's germline CDR1 is SGHTA and CDR2 FQGNSA.

There are many counts of this clone. The genes are TRBV4-3 and TRBJ2-7, with a tentative D call TRBD2 (6 bases). The germline CDR1 and CDR2 sequences are LGHNA and YSLEER. V was clipped by 0 bases and J by 6 bases, with 12 bases between them. CDR3 size: 14 residues. The CDR3 DNA reads as TGCGCCAGCAGCCAAGAACTAGGAGGGTTCGAGCAGTACTTC. Amino acids: CASSQELGGFEQYF.